This T cell receptor (beta chain) was sequenced for a study of CD8 T cells in Susac syndrome (dated by TCRdb to about 2019). About the investigation overall: Repertoire sequencing was used to test whether CD8+ T cell activation and differentiation in Susac syndrome was antigen driven. Paper-wide results and their limitations: The TCR sequencing and HLA analysis was acknowledged to have included a relatively small number of individuals.

On this clonotype: It has no known antigen specificity. No per-base quality is available; no much larger clone lies one base away.

CDR1 and CDR2, looked up from the germline V gene, are KGHDR and SFDVKD. Relative to germline, V is 7 bases shorter and J is 5 bases shorter, with 20 bases between their ends. The CDR3 starts with the cysteine, ends with the phenylalanine, and has 16 residues. Only CDR3 DNA remains: 48 bases, in frame from the first base. Peripheral blood CD8+ and CD4+ T cells from healthy donors, Susac syndrome patients and multiple sclerosis patients were profiled by high-throughput TCR beta sequencing. Treatment-naive patients with stable or active relapsing-remitting disease fulfilling revised McDonald criteria were used as multiple sclerosis controls. CD8+ TEMRA cells were enriched by FACS, while bulk CD8+ and CD4+ T cells were purified by magnetic negative isolation. Blood was collected in EDTA tubes and processed within 24 hours, with PBMCs isolated through density gradient centrifugation. PBMCs intended for TCR sequencing were cryopreserved in liquid nitrogen and were subsequently thawed in a 37 degrees C water bath. A purity of at least 90% was achieved for sorted or isolated CD4+, CD8+ and CD8+ TEMRA cells.

RNA was extracted using the RNeasy kit, and about 0.5 to 1 microgram was reverse transcribed with random hexamers. The immunoSEQ multiplex PCR assay, which covers 54 Vbeta and 13 Jbeta segments, was used to amplify TCR beta CDR3 regions. PCR amplification bias was corrected using a synthetic template baseline for primer optimization and computational correction. In the paper's pipeline: Only productive sequences were kept, with reads annotated to V, D and J genes according to IMGT and analyzed in immunoSEQ Analyzer. Clonality was calculated as one minus the Shannon entropy normalized by log2 of the number of productive unique sequences. Public and private clones were assessed among the 100 most prevalent clones of each patient and control. Clones were defined as Susac-specific when absent from the healthy and MS cohorts, from about a thousand published viral clones and from other ImmuneACCESS disease sequences. The public sequencing data were trimmed at Q25 with fastp and processed into clonotypes with MiXCR by TCRdb, which kept only in-frame beta chains. CDR3 protein duplicates are merged, each entry listing the most common genes and DNA. The V and J calls and clone size come from TCRdb's table, not from the authors' own analysis. The sample contains approximately 140,000 distinct CDR3 sequences, about 95% of them found a single time. The biggest ten clones account for 0.095% to 0.14% of the sample.

This TCR was sampled from a human donor with multiple sclerosis. The source material was CD4+ T cells from PBMCs. The chain was built from TRBV24-1 and TRBJ2-1, with a tentative D call of TRBD1 or TRBD2, each matching 5 bases. The bases are TGTGCCACCAGCGACCCCCGGGGACCCGACCACAATGAGCAGTTCTTC. The resulting protein is CATSDPRGPDHNEQFF.